The rows below give T cell receptor beta chains drawn from one sample of a study of T cell clones after liver transplantation. Their antigen targets remain unknown. Measured with immunoSEQ multiplex PCR; TCRdb has only the in-frame clones, and not every one. The sample has about 630 clones, 45% to 60% seen once. What was sequenced was CD4+ T cells from cultured PBMCs. The source of these receptors is a human patient who received a liver transplant. Some T cells may originate from the graft donor. The CDR3 runs from the conserved cysteine through the conserved F or W. D genes are given only for firm matches. Not every row has a clone size; where given, it reads once, few, many or a size class.

>TRBJ1-1|TRBV2|-|few
CASSEGGTEAFF
TGTGCCAGCAGTGAAGGGGGCACTGAAGCTTTCTTT
>TRBJ1-5|TRBV7-8|-|large
CASSLGPLGNQPQHF
TGTGCCAGCAGCTTAGGCCCCCTTGGTAATCAGCCCCAGCATTTT
>TRBJ1-4|TRBV19|-|few
CASMDGAANEKLFF
TGTGCCAGTATGGATGGGGCAGCTAATGAAAAACTGTTTTTT
>TRBJ1-2|TRBV4-3|-|-
CASSQVMVRNYGYTF
TGCGCCAGCAGCCAAGTTATGGTCAGAAACTATGGCTACACCTTC
>TRBJ2-1|TRBV29-1|-|-
CSVEEGGSNEQFF
TGCAGCGTTGAAGAAGGCGGGTCCAATGAGCAGTTCTTC
>TRBJ2-7|TRBV15|TRBD1|-
CATSRRTGGFSYEQYF
TGTGCCACCAGCAGAAGGACAGGGGGCTTCTCCTACGAGCAGTACTTC
>TRBJ2-3|TRBV19|-|few
CASSQGGQAGGRGTQYF
TGTGCCAGTAGTCAAGGGGGCCAGGCGGGGGGCCGAGGTACGCAGTATTTT
>TRBJ2-1|TRBV7-7|TRBD1|large
CASSLGQNNEQFF
TGTGCCAGCAGCCTGGGACAGAACAATGAGCAGTTCTTC
>TRBJ2-7|TRBV7-2|-|-
CASSLGPPSRAYEQYF
TGTGCCAGCAGCTTAGGCCCCCCCTCCCGGGCGTACGAGCAGTACTTC
>TRBJ2-5|TRBV9|TRBD2|few
CASSVTSDSETQYF
TGTGCCAGCAGCGTAACTAGCGACAGCGAGACCCAGTACTTC
>TRBJ2-7|TRBV7-9|TRBD1|-
CASSSDRGEQYF
TGTGCCAGCAGCTCGGACAGGGGCGAGCAGTACTTC
>TRBJ2-5|TRBV4-2|TRBD2|few
CASSQTLGGAQDETQYF
TGTGCCAGCAGCCAGACCCTCGGGGGGGCCCAGGATGAGACCCAGTACTTC
>TRBJ2-5|TRBV7-9|TRBD1|-
CASSPTGRKTQYF
TGTGCCAGCAGCCCGACAGGGAGAAAGACCCAGTACTTC
>TRBJ2-5|TRBV2|TRBD2|few
CASSKIAGSETQYF
TGTGCCAGCAGTAAGATAGCGGGGTCCGAGACCCAGTACTTC
>TRBJ2-5|TRBV10-3|TRBD2|-
CAISETSGGARETQYF
TGTGCCATCAGTGAGACTAGCGGGGGGGCACGGGAGACCCAGTACTTC
>TRBJ1-5|TRBV7-8|TRBD1|-
CASSPGAPGGTWQPQHF
TGTGCCAGCAGCCCGGGAGCCCCAGGGGGAACATGGCAGCCCCAGCATTTT
>TRBJ2-2|TRBV6-6|-|-
CASSYSDRGGGELFF
TGTGCCAGCAGTTATTCCGATAGAGGGGGCGGGGAGCTGTTTTTT
>TRBJ1-5|TRBV28|-|-
CASTLFETGPNQPQHF
TGTGCCAGCACCCTTTTCGAAACAGGGCCGAATCAGCCCCAGCATTTT
>TRBJ1-5|TRBV7-2|-|-
CASSLIGGSQPQHF
TGTGCCAGCAGCTTAATTGGGGGGAGTCAGCCCCAGCATTTT
>TRBJ2-2|TRBV6-5|-|few
CASSYGQITGELFF
TGTGCCAGCAGTTATGGACAGATAACCGGGGAGCTGTTTTTT
>TRBJ1-1|TRBV4-2|-|few
CASSHPNRVNTEAFF
TGTGCCAGCAGCCATCCCAACAGGGTTAACACTGAAGCTTTCTTT
>TRBJ1-4|TRBV7-9|-|-
CASSVGGAGEKLFF
TGTGCCAGCAGCGTAGGGGGGGCCGGCGAAAAACTGTTTTTT
>TRBJ2-7|TRBV5-5|-|-
CASSLARTPYEQYF
TGTGCCAGCAGCTTGGCCCGCACTCCCTACGAGCAGTACTTC
>TRBJ2-1|TRBV7-9|-|-
CASSPKVRVNNEQFF
TGTGCCAGCAGCCCGAAAGTACGGGTAAACAATGAGCAGTTCTTC
>TRBJ2-1|TRBV6-5|-|few
CASSPRLSSYNEQFF
TGTGCCAGCAGCCCCCGACTCAGCTCCTACAATGAGCAGTTCTTC
>TRBJ2-7|TRBV7-6|-|-
CASSLEPPHEQYF
TGTGCCAGCAGCTTAGAGCCACCCCACGAGCAGTACTTC
>TRBJ1-2|TRBV2|-|-
CASSDLDYPMKDLGYTF
TGTGCCAGCAGTGATTTAGATTACCCGATGAAAGACCTTGGCTACACCTTC
>TRBJ2-1|TRBV10-3|TRBD2|few
CAISERPAGGQGRADEQFF
TGTGCCATCAGTGAGAGACCAGCGGGGGGGCAGGGTAGGGCGGATGAGCAGTTCTTC
>TRBJ1-5|TRBV10-3|-|few
CAISDLRVTSNQPQHF
TGTGCCATCAGTGACCTCCGGGTTACTAGCAATCAGCCCCAGCATTTT
>TRBJ2-3|TRBV21-1|-|once
CASSKAGGGLAGDTDTQYF
TGTGCCAGCAGCAAAGCGGGTGGGGGACTAGCGGGGGACACAGATACGCAGTATTTT
>TRBJ1-5|TRBV6-5|-|-
CASLTDPYSNQPQHF
TGTGCCAGCTTAACAGACCCCTATAGCAATCAGCCCCAGCATTTT
>TRBJ2-3|TRBV6-4|TRBD1|few
CASSEGGRSTDTQYF
TGTGCCAGCAGTGAAGGGGGCCGGAGCACAGATACGCAGTATTTT
>TRBJ2-3|TRBV11-3|-|once
CASSRNPSDTQYF
TGTGCCAGCAGCCGTAACCCCTCAGATACGCAGTATTTT
>TRBJ1-4|TRBV2|TRBD1|large
CASSEGTGRIEKLFF
TGTGCCAGCAGTGAGGGGACAGGGAGGATAGAAAAACTGTTTTTT
>TRBJ1-4|TRBV6-6|-|-
CASKLREMSSLFF
TGTGCCAGCAAGCTAAGGGAAATGAGTAGTCTGTTTTTT
>TRBJ2-6|TRBV18|-|once
CASSPGLGSGANVLTF
TGTGCCAGCTCACCGGGACTGGGCTCAGGGGCCAACGTCCTGACTTTC
>TRBJ2-7|TRBV7-9|-|-
CASSPLNRVYEQYF
TGTGCCAGCAGCCCACTCAACAGGGTTTACGAGCAGTACTTC
>TRBJ1-5|TRBV7-3|-|few
CASSLGPLGNQPQHF
TGTGCCAGCAGCTTAGGCCCCCTTGGTAATCAGCCCCAGCATTTT
>TRBJ1-3|TRBV12-5|TRBD1|few
CASGLVHRGRDTIYF
TGTGCTAGTGGTTTGGTTCACAGGGGGAGAGACACCATATATTTT
>TRBJ2-5|TRBV19|-|-
CASSIRSQGGETQYF
TGTGCCAGTAGTATAAGGTCGCAGGGGGGGGAGACCCAGTACTTC
>TRBJ2-7|TRBV11-3|TRBD2|-
CASSFYGVSAGLAGDEQYF
TGTGCCAGCAGCTTCTATGGGGTTTCGGCGGGGCTAGCGGGGGACGAGCAGTACTTC
>TRBJ1-6|TRBV19|TRBD1|-
CASKGGGTANNSPLHF
TGTGCCAGTAAAGGAGGGGGCACAGCCAATAATTCACCCCTCCACTTT
>TRBJ1-6|TRBV2|-|-
CASSPLRNSPLHF
TGTGCCAGCAGCCCCCTCAGGAACTCACCCCTCCACTTT
>TRBJ2-7|TRBV6-6|TRBD1|hyperexpanded
CASRDREYEQYF
TGTGCCAGCCGGGACAGGGAGTACGAGCAGTACTTC
>TRBJ2-2|TRBV2|-|few
CASTSEGLNTGELFF
TGTGCCAGCACCTCCGAGGGGCTGAACACCGGGGAGCTGTTTTTT
>TRBJ1-1|TRBV18|-|-
CASSPPGRMNTEAFF
TGTGCCAGCTCACCTCCGGGACGAATGAACACTGAAGCTTTCTTT
>TRBJ2-1|TRBV11-2|TRBD1|-
CASSPRTGGSYNEQFF
TGTGCCAGCAGCCCCCGGACAGGAGGCTCCTACAATGAGCAGTTCTTC
>TRBJ2-3|TRBV9|-|-
CASSPRGRGRTDTQYF
TGTGCCAGCAGCCCCCGCGGTCGGGGCCGCACAGATACGCAGTATTTT
>TRBJ2-7|TRBV11-2|TRBD2|-
CASSFYGVSAGLAGDEQYF
TGTGCCAGCAGCTTCTATGGGGTTTCGGCGGGGCTAGCGGGGGACGAGCAGTACTTC